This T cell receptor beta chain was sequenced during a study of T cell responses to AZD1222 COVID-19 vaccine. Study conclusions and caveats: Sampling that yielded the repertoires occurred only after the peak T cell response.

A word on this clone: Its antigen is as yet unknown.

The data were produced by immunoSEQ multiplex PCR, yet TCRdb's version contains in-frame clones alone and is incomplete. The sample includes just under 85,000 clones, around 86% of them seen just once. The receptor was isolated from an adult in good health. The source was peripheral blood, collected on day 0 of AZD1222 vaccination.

The CDR3 DNA follows: TGTACTTTCTCCTCCTACGAGCAGTACTTC. This gives the protein CTFSSYEQYF. The rearrangement joins TRBV7-7 to TRBJ2-7; D remains unclear. Germline V gene sequence: CDR1 SSHAT, CDR2 FNYEAQ (reference sequence). The CDR3 loop spans 10 amino acids.